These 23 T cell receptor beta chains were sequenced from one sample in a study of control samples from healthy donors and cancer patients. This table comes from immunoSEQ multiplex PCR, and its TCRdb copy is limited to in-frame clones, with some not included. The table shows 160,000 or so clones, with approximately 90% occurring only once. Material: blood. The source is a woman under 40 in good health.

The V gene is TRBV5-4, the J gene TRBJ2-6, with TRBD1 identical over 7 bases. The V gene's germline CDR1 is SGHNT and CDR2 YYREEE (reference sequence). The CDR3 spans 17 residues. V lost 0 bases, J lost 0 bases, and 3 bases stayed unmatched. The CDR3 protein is CASSLGWDSSGANVLTF. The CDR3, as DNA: TGTGCCAGCAGCTTGGGATGGGACAGCTCTGGGGCCAACGTCCTGACTTTC.

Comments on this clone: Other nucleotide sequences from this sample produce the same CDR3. CDR3 nucleotides: TGTGCCATCAAGGCCACGGGGTATAATTCACCCCTCCACTTT. Translated, it gives CAIKATGYNSPLHF. The V and J genes are TRBV10-3 and TRBJ1-6, with D hard to call. The CDR3 is 14 amino acids. The germline CDR1 and CDR2 sequences are ENHRY and SYGVKD. V was cut by 7 bases and J by 4 bases, with 11 bases left in between.

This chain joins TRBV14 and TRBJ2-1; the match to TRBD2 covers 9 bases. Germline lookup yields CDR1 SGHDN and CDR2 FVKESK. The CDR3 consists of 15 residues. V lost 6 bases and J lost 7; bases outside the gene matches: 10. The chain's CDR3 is CASRPAGGLLNEQFF. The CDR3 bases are TGTGCCAGCAGGCCAGCGGGAGGCCTACTGAATGAGCAGTTCTTC.

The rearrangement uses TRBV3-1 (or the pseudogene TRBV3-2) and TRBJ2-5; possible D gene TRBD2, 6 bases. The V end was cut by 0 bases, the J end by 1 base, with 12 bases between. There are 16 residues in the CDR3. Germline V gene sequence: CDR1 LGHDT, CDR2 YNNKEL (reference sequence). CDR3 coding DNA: TGTGCCAGCAGCCAAGATTATAGCGGTCTCCAAGAGACCCAGTACTTC. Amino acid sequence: CASSQDYSGLQETQYF.

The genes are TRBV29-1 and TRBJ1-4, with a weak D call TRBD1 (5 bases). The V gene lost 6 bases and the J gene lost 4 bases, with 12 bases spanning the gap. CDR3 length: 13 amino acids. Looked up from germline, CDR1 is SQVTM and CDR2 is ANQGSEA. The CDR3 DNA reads TGCAGCGTCAACATGGGGGTTAATGAAAAACTGTTTTTT. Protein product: CSVNMGVNEKLFF.

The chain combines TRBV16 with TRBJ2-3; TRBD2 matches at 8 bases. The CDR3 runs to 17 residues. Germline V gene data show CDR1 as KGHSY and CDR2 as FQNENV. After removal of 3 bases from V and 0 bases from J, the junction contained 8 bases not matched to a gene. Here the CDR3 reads CASSHEGLALSTDTQYF. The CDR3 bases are TGTGCCAGCAGCCACGAAGGACTAGCTTTAAGCACAGATACGCAGTATTTT.

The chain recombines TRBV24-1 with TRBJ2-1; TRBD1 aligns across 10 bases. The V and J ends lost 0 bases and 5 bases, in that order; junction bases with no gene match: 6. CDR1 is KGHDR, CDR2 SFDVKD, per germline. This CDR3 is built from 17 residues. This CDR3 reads CATSDLPGQGGDNEQFF. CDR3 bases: TGTGCCACCAGTGATTTGCCCGGACAGGGGGGAGACAATGAGCAGTTCTTC.

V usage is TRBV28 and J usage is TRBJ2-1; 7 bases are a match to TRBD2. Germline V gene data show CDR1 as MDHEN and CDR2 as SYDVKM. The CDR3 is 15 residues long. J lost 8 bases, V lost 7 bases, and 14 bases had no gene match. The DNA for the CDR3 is TGTGCCAGCAACCAAGCGGGACTGAGCGGCGATGAGCAGTTCTTC. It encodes CASNQAGLSGDEQFF.

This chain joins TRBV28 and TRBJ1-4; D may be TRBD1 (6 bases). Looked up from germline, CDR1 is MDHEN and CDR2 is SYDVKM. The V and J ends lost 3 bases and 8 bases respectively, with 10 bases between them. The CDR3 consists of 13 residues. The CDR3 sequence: CASSLEGGEKLFF. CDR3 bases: TGTGCCAGCAGTTTGGAAGGGGGGGAAAAACTGTTTTTT.

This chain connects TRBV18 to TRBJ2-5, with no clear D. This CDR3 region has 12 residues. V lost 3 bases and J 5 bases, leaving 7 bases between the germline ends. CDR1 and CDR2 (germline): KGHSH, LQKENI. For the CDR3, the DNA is TGTGCCAGCTCACCGGAGAGGGAGACCCAGTACTTC. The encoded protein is CASSPERETQYF.

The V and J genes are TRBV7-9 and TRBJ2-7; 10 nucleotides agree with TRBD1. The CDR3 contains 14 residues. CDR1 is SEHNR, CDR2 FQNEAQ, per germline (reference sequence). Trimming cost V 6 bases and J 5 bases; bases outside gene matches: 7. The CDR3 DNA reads TGTGCCAGCAGGGCCGGGACAGGGGAGGACGAGCAGTACTTC. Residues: CASRAGTGEDEQYF.

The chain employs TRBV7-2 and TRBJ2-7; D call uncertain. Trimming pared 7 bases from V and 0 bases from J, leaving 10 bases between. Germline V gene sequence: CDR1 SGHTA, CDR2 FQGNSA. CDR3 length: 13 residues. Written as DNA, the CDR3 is TGTGCCAGCAACAAACCGGGCTCCTACGAGCAGTACTTC. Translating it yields CASNKPGSYEQYF. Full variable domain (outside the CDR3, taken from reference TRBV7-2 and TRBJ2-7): GAGVSQSPSNKVTEKGKDVELRCDPISGHTALYWYRQSLGQGLEFLIYFQGNSAPDKSGLPSDRFSAERTGGSVSTLTIQRTQQEDSAVYLCASNKPGSYEQYFGPGTRLTVT.

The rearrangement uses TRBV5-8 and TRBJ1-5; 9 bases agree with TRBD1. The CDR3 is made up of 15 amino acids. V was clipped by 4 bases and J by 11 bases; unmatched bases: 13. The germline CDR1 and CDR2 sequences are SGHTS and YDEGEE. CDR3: CASSLTGTGNVAQHF. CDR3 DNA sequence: TGTGCCAGCAGCCTAACCGGGACAGGGAATGTTGCCCAGCATTTT.

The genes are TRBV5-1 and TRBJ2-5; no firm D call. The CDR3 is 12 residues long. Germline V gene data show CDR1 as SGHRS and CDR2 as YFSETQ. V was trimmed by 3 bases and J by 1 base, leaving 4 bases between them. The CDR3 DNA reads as TGCGCCAGCAGCTCAGGCCAAGAGACCCAGTACTTC. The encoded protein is CASSSGQETQYF. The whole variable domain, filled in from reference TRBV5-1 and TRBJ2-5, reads KAGVTQTPRYLIKTRGQQVTLSCSPISGHRSVSWYQQTPGQGLQFLFEYFSETQRNKGNFPGRFSGRQFSNSRSEMNVSTLELGDSALYLCASSSGQETQYFGPGTRLLVL.

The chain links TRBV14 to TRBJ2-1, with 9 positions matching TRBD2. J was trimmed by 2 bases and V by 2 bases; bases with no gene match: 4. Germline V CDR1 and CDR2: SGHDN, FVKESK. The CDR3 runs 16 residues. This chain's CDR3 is CASSQPQREAYNEQFF. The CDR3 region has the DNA TGTGCCAGCAGCCAACCCCAGCGGGAGGCCTACAATGAGCAGTTCTTC. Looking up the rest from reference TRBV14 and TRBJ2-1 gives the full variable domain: EAGVTQFPSHSVIEKGQTVTLRCDPISGHDNLYWYRRVMGKEIKFLLHFVKESKQDESGMPNNRFLAERTGGTYSTLKVQPAELEDSGVYFCASSQPQREAYNEQFFGPGTRLTVL.

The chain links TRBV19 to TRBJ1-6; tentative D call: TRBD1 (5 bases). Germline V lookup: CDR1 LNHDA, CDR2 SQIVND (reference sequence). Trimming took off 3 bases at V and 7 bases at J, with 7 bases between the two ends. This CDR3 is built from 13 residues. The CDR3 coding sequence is TGTGCCAGTAGTATTGGGGGAAATTCACCCCTCCACTTT. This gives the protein CASSIGGNSPLHF. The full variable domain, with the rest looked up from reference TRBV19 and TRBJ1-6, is DGGITQSPKYLFRKEGQNVTLSCEQNLNHDAMYWYRQDPGQGLRLIYYSQIVNDFQKGDIAEGYSVSREKKESFPLTVTSAQKNPTAFYLCASSIGGNSPLHFGNGTRLTVT.

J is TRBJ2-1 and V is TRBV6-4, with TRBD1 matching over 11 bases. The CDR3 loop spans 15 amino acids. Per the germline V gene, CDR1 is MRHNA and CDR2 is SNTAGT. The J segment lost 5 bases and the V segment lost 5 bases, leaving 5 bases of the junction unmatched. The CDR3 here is CASSKGQGGHNEQFF. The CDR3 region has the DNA TGTGCCAGCAGTAAGGGACAGGGGGGCCACAATGAGCAGTTCTTC.

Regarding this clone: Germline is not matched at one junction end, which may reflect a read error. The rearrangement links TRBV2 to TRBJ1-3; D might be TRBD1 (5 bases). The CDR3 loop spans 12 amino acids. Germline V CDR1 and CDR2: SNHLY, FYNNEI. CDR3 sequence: CASSPDSSNPLF. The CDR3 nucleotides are TGTGCCAGCAGTCCCGACAGCTCCAACCCTCTTTTT.

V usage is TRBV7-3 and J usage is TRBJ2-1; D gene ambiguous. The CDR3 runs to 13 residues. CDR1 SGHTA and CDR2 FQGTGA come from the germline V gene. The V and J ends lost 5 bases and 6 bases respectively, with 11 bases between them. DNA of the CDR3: TGTGCCAGCAGCCAAGCCCCGGTCAATGAGCAGTTCTTC. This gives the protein CASSQAPVNEQFF.

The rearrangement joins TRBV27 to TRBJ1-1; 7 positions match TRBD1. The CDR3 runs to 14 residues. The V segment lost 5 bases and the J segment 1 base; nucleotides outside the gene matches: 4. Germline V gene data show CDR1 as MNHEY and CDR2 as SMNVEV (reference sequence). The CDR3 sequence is CASSIRDRNTEAFF. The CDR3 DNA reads TGTGCCAGCAGTATTCGGGACAGGAACACTGAAGCTTTCTTT.

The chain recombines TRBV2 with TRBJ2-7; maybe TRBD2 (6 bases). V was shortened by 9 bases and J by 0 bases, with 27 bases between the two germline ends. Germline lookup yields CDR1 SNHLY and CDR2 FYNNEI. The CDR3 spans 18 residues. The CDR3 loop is CASRTGTRLSILSYEQYF. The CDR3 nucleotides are TGTGCCAGTAGAACGGGGACTCGTCTGAGTATCCTCTCCTACGAGCAGTACTTC. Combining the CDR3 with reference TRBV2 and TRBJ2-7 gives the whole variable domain EPEVTQTPSHQVTQMGQEVILRCVPISNHLYFYWYRQILGQKVEFLVSFYNNEISEKSEIFDDQFSVERPDGSNFTLKIRSTKLEDSAMYFCASRTGTRLSILSYEQYFGPGTRLTVT.

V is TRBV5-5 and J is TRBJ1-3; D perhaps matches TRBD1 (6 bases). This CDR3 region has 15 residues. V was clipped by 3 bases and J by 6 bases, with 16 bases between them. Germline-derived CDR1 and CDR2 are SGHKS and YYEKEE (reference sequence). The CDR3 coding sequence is TGTGCCAGCAGCTGGAGGGGGGGAGCGGAAAACACCATATATTTT. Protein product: CASSWRGGAENTIYF.

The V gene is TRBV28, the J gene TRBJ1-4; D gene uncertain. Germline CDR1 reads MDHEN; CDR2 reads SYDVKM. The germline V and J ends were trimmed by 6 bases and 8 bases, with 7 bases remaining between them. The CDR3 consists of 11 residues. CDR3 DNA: TGTGCCAGCAGCCCGACCGAAAAACTGTTTTTT. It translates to CASSPTEKLFF.